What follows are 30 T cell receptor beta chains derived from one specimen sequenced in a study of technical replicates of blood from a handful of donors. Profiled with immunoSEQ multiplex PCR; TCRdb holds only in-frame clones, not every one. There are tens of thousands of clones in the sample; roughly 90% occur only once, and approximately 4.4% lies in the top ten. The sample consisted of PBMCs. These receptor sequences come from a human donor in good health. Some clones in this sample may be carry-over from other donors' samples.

CDR3 protein: CASSLQGAWETQYF. The CDR3 DNA reads as TGCGCCAGCAGCTTGCAGGGGGCCTGGGAGACCCAGTACTTC. The chain links TRBV5-1 to TRBJ2-5, with TRBD1 identical over 8 bases. The V segment lost 1 base and the J segment 5 bases; nucleotides outside the gene matches: 4. The CDR3 totals 14 residues. Germline assignment: CDR1 SGHRS and CDR2 YFSETQ.

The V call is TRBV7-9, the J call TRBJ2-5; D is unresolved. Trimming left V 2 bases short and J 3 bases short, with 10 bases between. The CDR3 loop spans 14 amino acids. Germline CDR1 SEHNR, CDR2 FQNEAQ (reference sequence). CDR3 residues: CASSLRSVKETQYF. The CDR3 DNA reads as TGTGCCAGCAGCTTACGTTCGGTAAAAGAGACCCAGTACTTC. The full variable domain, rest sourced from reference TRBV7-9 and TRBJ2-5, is DTGVSQNPRHKITKRGQNVTFRCDPISEHNRLYWYRQTLGQGPEFLTYFQNEAQLEKSRLLSDRFSAERPKGSFSTLEIQRTEQGDSAMYLCASSLRSVKETQYFGPGTRLLVL.

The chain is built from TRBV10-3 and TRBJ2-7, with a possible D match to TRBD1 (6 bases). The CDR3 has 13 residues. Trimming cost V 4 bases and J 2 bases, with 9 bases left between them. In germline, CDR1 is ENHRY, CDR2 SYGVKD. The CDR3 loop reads CAISGDITYEQYF. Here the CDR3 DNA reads TGTGCCATCAGTGGGGACATTACCTACGAGCAGTACTTC.

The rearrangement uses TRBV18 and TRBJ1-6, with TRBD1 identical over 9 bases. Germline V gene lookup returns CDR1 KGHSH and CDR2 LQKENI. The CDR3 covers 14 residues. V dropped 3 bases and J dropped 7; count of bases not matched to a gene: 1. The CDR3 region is CASSPGQGNSPLHF. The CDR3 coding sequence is TGTGCCAGCTCACCCGGACAGGGGAATTCACCCCTCCACTTT.

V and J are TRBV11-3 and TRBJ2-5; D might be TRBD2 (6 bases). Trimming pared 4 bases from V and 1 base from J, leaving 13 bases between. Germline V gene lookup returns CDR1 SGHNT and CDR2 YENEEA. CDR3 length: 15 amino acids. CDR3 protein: CASSSGAGFQETQYF. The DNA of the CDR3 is TGTGCCAGCAGCTCGGGTGCGGGGTTCCAAGAGACCCAGTACTTC.

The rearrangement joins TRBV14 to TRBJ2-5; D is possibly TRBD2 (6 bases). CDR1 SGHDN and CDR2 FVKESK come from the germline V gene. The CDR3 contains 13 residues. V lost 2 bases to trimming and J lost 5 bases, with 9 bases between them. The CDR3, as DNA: TGTGCCAGCAGCCAATGGGGGGTTGAGACCCAGTACTTC. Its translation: CASSQWGVETQYF.

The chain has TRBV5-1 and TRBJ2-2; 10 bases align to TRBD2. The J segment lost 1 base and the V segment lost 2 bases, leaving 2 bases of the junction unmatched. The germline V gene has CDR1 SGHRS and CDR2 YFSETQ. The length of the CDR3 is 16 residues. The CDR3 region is CASSFLAGENTGELFF. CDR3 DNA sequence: TGCGCCAGCAGCTTTCTAGCGGGGGAGAACACCGGGGAGCTGTTTTTT.

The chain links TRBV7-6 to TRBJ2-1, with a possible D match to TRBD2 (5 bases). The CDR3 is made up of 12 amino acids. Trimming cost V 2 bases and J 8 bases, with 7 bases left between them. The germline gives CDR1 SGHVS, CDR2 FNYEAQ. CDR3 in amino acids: CASSLSGDEQFF. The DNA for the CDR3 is TGTGCCAGCAGCTTATCCGGGGATGAGCAGTTCTTC.

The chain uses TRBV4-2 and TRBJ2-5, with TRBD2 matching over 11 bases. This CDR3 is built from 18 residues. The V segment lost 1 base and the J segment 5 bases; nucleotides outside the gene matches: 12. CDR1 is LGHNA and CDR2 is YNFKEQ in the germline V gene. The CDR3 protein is CASSQGTTSGTRPETQYF. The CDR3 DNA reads TGTGCCAGCAGCCAAGGGACGACTAGCGGGACAAGACCGGAGACCCAGTACTTC.

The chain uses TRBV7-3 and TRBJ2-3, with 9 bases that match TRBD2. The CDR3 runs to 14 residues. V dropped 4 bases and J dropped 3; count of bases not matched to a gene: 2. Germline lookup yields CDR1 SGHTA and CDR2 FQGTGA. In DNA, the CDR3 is TGTGCCAGCAGCTCCGGACTAGCGACAGATACGCAGTATTTT. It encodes CASSSGLATDTQYF. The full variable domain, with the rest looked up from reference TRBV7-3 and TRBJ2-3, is GAGVSQTPSNKVTEKGKYVELRCDPISGHTALYWYRQSLGQGPEFLIYFQGTGAADDSGLPNDRFFAVRPEGSVSTLKIQRTERGDSAVYLCASSSGLATDTQYFGPGTRLTVL.

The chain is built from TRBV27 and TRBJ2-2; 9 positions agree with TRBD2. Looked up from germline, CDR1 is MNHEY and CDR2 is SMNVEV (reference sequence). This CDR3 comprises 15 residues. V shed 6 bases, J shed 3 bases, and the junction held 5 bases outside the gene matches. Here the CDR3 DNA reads TGTGCCAGCAGCCGGACTAGCGTGGACACCGGGGAGCTGTTTTTT. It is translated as CASSRTSVDTGELFF.

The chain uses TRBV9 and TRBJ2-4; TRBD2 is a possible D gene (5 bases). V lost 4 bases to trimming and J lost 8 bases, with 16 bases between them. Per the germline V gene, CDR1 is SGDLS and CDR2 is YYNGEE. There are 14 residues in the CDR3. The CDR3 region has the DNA TGTGCCAGCAGCAGAGCGGATGGGATGGACATTCAGTACTTC. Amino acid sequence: CASSRADGMDIQYF.

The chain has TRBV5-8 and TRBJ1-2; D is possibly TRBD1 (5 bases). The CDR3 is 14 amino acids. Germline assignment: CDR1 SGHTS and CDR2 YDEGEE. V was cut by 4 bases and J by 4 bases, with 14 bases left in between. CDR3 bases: TGTGCCAGCAGCCCGACGGGGGAACCCTATGGCTACACCTTC. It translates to CASSPTGEPYGYTF.

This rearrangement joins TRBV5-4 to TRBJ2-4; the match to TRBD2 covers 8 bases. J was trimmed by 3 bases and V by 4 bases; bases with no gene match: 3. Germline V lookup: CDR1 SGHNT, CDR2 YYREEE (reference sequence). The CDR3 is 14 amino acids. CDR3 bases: TGTGCCAGCAGCCTCGGGGGGGGCAAAAACATTCAGTACTTC. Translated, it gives CASSLGGGKNIQYF.

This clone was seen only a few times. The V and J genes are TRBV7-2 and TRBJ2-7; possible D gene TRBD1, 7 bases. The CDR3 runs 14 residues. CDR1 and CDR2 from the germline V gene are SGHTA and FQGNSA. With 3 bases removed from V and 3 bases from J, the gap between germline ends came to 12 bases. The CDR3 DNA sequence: TGTGCCAGCAGCTTCAGGGGGGCTAGCTACGAGCAGTACTTC. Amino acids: CASSFRGASYEQYF. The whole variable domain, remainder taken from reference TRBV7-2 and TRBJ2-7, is GAGVSQSPSNKVTEKGKDVELRCDPISGHTALYWYRQSLGQGLEFLIYFQGNSAPDKSGLPSDRFSAERTGGSVSTLTIQRTQQEDSAVYLCASSFRGASYEQYFGPGTRLTVT.

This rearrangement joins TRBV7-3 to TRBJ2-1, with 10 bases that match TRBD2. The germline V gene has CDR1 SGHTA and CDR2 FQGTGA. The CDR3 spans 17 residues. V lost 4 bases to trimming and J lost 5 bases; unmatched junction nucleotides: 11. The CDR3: CASSSASGLAANNEQFF. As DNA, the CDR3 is TGTGCCAGCAGCTCCGCCTCCGGACTAGCGGCCAACAATGAGCAGTTCTTC.

CDR3 residues: CASRTGTGGLGQYF. CDR3 nucleotides: TGTGCCAGCAGGACCGGGACAGGGGGCCTGGGGCAGTACTTC. The chain combines TRBV2 with TRBJ2-5; 12 bases are shared with TRBD1. The CDR3 extends over 14 amino acids. Germline values: CDR1 SNHLY, CDR2 FYNNEI. The ends lost 6 bases at V and 11 bases at J; junction bases unmatched: 10.

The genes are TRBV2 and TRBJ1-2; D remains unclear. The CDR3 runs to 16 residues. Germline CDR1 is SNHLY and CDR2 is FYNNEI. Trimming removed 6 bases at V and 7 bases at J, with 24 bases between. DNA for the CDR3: TGTGCCAGCAGCCCCAGACGGCTCGGGGAAGTAGCTGGCTACACCTTC. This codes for CASSPRRLGEVAGYTF.

The CDR3 spells CATSGGTGTLSGANVLTF. As DNA, the CDR3 is TGTGCCACCTCCGGCGGGACAGGCACCCTGTCCGGGGCCAACGTCCTGACTTTC. The chain is built from TRBV15 and TRBJ2-6, with 8 positions matching TRBD1. The CDR3 is 18 amino acids. J lost 4 bases, V lost 8 bases, and 16 bases had no gene match. Germline V gene data show CDR1 as LNHNV and CDR2 as YYDKDF (reference sequence).

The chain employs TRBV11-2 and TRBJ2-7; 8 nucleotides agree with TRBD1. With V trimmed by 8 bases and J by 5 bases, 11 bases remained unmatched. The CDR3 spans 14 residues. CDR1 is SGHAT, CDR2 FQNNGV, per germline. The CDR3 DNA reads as TGTGCCAGCTTGAGAGGGGACAGGTCCAACGAGCAGTACTTC. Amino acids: CASLRGDRSNEQYF.

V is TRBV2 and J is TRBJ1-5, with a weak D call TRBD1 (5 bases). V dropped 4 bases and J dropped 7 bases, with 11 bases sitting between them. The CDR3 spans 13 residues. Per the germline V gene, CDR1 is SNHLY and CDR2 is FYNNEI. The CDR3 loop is CASSAVPGQPQHF. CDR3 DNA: TGTGCCAGCAGTGCGGTCCCAGGGCAGCCCCAGCATTTT.

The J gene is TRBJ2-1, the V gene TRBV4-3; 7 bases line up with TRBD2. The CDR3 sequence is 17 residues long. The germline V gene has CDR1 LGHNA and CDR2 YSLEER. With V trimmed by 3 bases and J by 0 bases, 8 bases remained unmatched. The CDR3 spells CASSQAPGRSSYNEQFF. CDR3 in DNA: TGCGCCAGCAGCCAGGCGCCCGGGAGGAGCTCCTACAATGAGCAGTTCTTC.

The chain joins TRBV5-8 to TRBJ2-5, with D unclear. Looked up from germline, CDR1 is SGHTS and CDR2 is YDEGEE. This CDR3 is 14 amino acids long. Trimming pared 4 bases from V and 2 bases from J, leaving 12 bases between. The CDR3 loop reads CASSPRMYQETQYF. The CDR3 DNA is TGTGCCAGCAGCCCGAGGATGTATCAAGAGACCCAGTACTTC.

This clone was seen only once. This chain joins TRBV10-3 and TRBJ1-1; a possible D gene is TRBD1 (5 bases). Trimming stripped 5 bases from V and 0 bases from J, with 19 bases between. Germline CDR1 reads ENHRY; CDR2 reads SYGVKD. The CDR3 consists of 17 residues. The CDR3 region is CAISRSWGRDMNTEAFF. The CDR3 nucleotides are TGTGCCATCAGTAGAAGTTGGGGCAGAGATATGAACACTGAAGCTTTCTTT.

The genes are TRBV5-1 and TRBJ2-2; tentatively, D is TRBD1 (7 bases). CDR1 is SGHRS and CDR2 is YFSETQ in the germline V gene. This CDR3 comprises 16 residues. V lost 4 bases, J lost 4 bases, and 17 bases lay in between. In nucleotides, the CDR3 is TGCGCCAGCAGCGAGCAGGGGGGCGGAAGCACCGGGGAGCTGTTTTTT. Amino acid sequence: CASSEQGGGSTGELFF.

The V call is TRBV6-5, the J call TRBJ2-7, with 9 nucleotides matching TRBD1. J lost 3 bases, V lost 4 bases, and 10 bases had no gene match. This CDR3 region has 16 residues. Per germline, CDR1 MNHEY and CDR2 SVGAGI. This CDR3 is CASSSTLGQGNYEQYF. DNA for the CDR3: TGTGCCAGCAGTTCGACCCTGGGACAGGGCAACTACGAGCAGTACTTC.

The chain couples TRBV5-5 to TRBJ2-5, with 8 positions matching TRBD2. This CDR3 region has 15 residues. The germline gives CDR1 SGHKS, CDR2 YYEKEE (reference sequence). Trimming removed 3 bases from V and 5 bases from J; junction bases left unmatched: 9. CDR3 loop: CASSSVTSGRETQYF. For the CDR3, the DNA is TGTGCCAGCAGCTCGGTAACTAGCGGTCGGGAGACCCAGTACTTC.

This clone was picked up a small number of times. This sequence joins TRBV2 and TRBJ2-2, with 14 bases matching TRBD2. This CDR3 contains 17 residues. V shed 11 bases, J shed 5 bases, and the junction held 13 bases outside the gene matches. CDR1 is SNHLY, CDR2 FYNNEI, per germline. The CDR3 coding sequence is TGTGCCTGCCCCGGGACTAGCGGGGGACGATGGACCGGGGAGCTGTTTTTT. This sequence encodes CACPGTSGGRWTGELFF. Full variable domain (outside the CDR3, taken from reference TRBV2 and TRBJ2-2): EPEVTQTPSHQVTQMGQEVILRCVPISNHLYFYWYRQILGQKVEFLVSFYNNEISEKSEIFDDQFSVERPDGSNFTLKIRSTKLEDSAMYFCACPGTSGGRWTGELFFGEGSRLTVL.

The CDR3 DNA sequence: TGTGCCAGCAGCTTCGGGGGGAGCTCTGGAAACACCATATATTTT. The encoded protein is CASSFGGSSGNTIYF. The chain carries TRBV7-2 and TRBJ1-3, with D possibly being TRBD1 (5 bases). Germline loops: CDR1 SGHTA, CDR2 FQGNSA. The CDR3 spans 15 residues. With 3 bases removed from V and 0 bases from J, the gap between germline ends came to 9 bases.

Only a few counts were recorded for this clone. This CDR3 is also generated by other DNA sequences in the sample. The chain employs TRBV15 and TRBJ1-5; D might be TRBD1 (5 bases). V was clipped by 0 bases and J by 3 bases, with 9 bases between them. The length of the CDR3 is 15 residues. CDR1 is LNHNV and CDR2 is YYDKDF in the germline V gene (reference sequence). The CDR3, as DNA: TGTGCCACCAGCAGAGATCAGGGCAACAATCAGCCCCAGCATTTT. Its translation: CATSRDQGNNQPQHF.